This TCR beta chain originates from a study of vaccination effects on CD4 cells after COVID-19. The protocol was immunoSEQ multiplex PCR, while the TCRdb copy is restricted to in-frame clones and leaves out a portion. The sample has approximately 30,000 clones; about 70% are singletons. Antigen-specific CD4+ T cells were expanded (with viral peptide pools) by the ViraFEST assay ahead of sequencing. Isolation of CD4+ T cells took place after around 10 days of culture. The study found no prior SARS-CoV-2 infection in the vaccine recipients, who tested negative for nucleocapsid antibodies. On days 3 and 7, fresh IL-2 medium replaced half the medium. This CDR3 spans 15 amino acids. Germline CDR1 is SGHNT and CDR2 is YYREEE (reference sequence). Losses at the gene ends were 0 bases for V and 3 bases for J; bases not matched to a gene: 4. A note on this clone: Antigen specificity is unknown.

The chain carries TRBV5-4 and TRBJ2-3; 7 positions agree with TRBD2. The sequence derives from a human donor who received a COVID-19 vaccine. This material consisted of CD4+ T cells from PBMCs cultured with SARS-CoV-2 spike peptides, taken before COVID-19 vaccination. This CDR3 is CASSLELASTDTQYF. CDR3 DNA: TGTGCCAGCAGCTTGGAACTAGCGTCGACAGATACGCAGTATTTT. Drawing the rest from reference TRBV5-4 and TRBJ2-3, the complete variable domain is ETGVTQSPTHLIKTRGQQVTLRCSSQSGHNTVSWYQQALGQGPQFIFQYYREEENGRGNFPPRFSGLQFPNYSSELNVNALELDDSALYLCASSLELASTDTQYFGPGTRLTVL.